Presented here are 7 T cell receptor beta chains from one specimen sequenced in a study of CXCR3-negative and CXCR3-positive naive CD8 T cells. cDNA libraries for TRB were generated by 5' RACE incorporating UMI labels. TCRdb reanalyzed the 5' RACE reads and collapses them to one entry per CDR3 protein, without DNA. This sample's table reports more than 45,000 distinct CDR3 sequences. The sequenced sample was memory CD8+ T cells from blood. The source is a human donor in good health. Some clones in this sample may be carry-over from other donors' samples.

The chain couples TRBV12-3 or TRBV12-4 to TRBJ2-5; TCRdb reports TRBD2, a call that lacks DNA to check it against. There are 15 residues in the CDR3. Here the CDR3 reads CASSWGLAGKETQYF.

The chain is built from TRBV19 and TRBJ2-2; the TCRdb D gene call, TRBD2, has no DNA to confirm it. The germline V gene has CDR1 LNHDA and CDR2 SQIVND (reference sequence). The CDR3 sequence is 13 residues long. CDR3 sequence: CASRLTGNGELFF.

The CDR3 region is CASSSLRGLRNTEAFF. The chain recombines TRBV7-2 with TRBJ1-1; TCRdb gives TRBD1 as the D gene, but with no DNA this cannot be confirmed. Germline V gene lookup returns CDR1 SGHTA and CDR2 FQGNSA. The CDR3 totals 16 residues.

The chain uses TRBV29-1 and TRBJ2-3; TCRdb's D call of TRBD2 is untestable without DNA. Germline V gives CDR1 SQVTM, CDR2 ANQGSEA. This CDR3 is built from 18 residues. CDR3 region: CSVEGTSGRASWADTQYF.

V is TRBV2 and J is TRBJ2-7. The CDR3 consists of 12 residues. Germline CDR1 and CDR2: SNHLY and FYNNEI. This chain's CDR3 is CASRQSRYEQYF.

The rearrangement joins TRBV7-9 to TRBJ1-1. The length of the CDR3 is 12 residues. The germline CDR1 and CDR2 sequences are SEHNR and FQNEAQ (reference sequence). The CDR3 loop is CASRVIDTEAFF.

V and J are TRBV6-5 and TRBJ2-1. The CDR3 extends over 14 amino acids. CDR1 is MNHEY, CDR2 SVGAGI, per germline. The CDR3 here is CASSLTTAGEEQFF.